These T cell receptor beta chains were read from a single sample in a study of cytomegalovirus exposure and HLA in healthy donors. Libraries were prepared by immunoSEQ multiplex PCR; TCRdb keeps only in-frame clonotypes and omits some of them. This sample has under 200,000 clones, with roughly four fifths found just once. Sequences were obtained from PBMCs. The receptors were gathered from a woman in her fifties or sixties in good health and CMV-seronegative. The CDR3 runs from the conserved cysteine through the conserved F or W. The D gene is left open where the match is weak. Rows may omit the clone size; those that give it use once, few, many or a size class.

D gene,J gene,V gene,clone size,CDR3 protein,CDR3 DNA
.,TRBJ1-4,TRBV10-2,.,CASSDAAELFF,TGCGCCAGCAGTGATGCGGCGGAACTGTTTTTT
TRBD1,TRBJ2-3,TRBV6-1,.,CASSDPGQYTDTQYF,TGTGCCAGCAGTGACCCGGGACAGTACACAGATACGCAGTATTTT
TRBD2,TRBJ2-5,TRBV7-2,.,CASSLWTSGGETQYF,TGTGCCAGCAGCCTATGGACTAGCGGGGGTGAGACCCAGTACTTC
TRBD1,TRBJ1-2,TRBV30,.,CAWSPLDRDYGYTF,TGTGCCTGGTCCCCCTTGGACAGGGACTATGGCTACACCTTC
TRBD2,TRBJ2-7,TRBV27,.,CASSLRASGGNAYEQYF,TGTGCCAGCAGTTTAAGGGCTAGCGGGGGGAACGCTTACGAGCAGTACTTC
.,TRBJ1-3,TRBV5-1,.,CASSQGYSGNTIYF,TGCGCCAGCAGCCAGGGTTACTCTGGAAACACCATATATTTT
TRBD2,TRBJ2-1,TRBV7-9,.,CSSSLGTSGASYNEQFF,TGTTCCAGCAGCTTAGGGACTAGCGGGGCCTCCTACAATGAGCAGTTCTTC
.,TRBJ1-5,TRBV27,.,CASSLSAGSNQPQHF,TGTGCCAGCAGTTTATCGGCGGGTAGCAATCAGCCCCAGCATTTT
TRBD1,TRBJ1-6,TRBV7-3,.,CASGQGARSPLHF,TGTGCCAGCGGACAGGGGGCCCGATCACCCCTCCACTTT
TRBD1,TRBJ1-2,TRBV6-6,.,CASSRDRWIYGYTF,TGTGCCAGCAGCCGGGACAGGTGGATCTATGGCTACACCTTC
TRBD1,TRBJ2-2,TRBV18,.,CASSPGQGGTGELFF,TGTGCCAGCTCACCGGGACAGGGCGGCACCGGGGAGCTGTTTTTT
.,TRBJ1-5,TRBV4-3,.,CASSQGTGPNQPQHF,TGCGCCAGCAGCCAAGGAACAGGGCCTAATCAGCCCCAGCATTTT
.,TRBJ2-1,TRBV7-2,.,CASSFPDSYNEQFF,TGTGCCAGCAGCTTCCCCGACAGCTACAATGAGCAGTTCTTC
.,TRBJ1-5,TRBV7-9,.,CASSLGGVLQPQHF,TGTGCCAGCAGCTTAGGTGGAGTTTTGCAGCCCCAGCATTTT
TRBD1,TRBJ2-1,TRBV19,.,CASSIDRAGGEQFF,TGTGCCAGTAGTATCGACAGGGCAGGAGGTGAGCAGTTCTTC
.,TRBJ2-3,TRBV2,few,CASGYYGGDSTDTQYF,TGTGCCAGCGGGTATTATGGCGGGGACAGCACAGATACGCAGTATTTT
.,TRBJ1-1,TRBV27,.,CASSLSLGDTEAFF,TGTGCCAGCAGTTTATCGTTAGGAGACACTGAAGCTTTCTTT
TRBD1,TRBJ2-1,TRBV18,.,CASSPSGQGGYNEQFF,TGTGCCAGCTCACCCTCAGGACAGGGGGGCTACAATGAGCAGTTCTTC
TRBD2,TRBJ2-3,TRBV14,.,CASSQRLAGGTDTQYF,TGTGCCAGCAGCCAACGGCTAGCGGGGGGCACAGATACGCAGTATTTT
.,TRBJ2-1,TRBV30,few,CAWRPGGHEQFF,TGTGCCTGGAGGCCAGGGGGGCATGAGCAGTTCTTC
.,TRBJ1-2,TRBV29-1,.,CSIPRGGPDYGYTF,TGCAGCATCCCTAGGGGGGGCCCCGACTATGGCTACACCTTC